The table lists the clone carrying this TCR beta chain with many counts. Its antigen is still unknown. Exclusion of a patient resulted from uncontrolled infection, other autoimmune disease, pregnancy or lactation. Diagnostic assessment was based on clinical symptoms, serum thyroxine and TRAb, thyroid ultrasound and orbital computed tomography. The germline V and J ends were trimmed by 7 bases and 6 bases, with 12 bases remaining between them. This CDR3 is built from 12 residues. Germline CDR1 reads SNHLY; CDR2 reads FYNNEI. This sample stems from a study of T cells in Graves' hyperthyroidism and ophthalmopathy. Whole-study results and caveats: Most expanded thyroid clonotypes above 0.001 also appeared in blood. Ophthalmopathy was told apart from stable hyperthyroidism by a 13 V-J model.

Researchers amplified the TCR beta CDR3 regions from RNA transcripts. Primed by the HTBI set, a first-round RT-PCR was run on the TCR CDR3. Each CDR3 protein gets one entry after TCRdb re-called the multiplex PCR reads with MiXCR. The top ten clones hold 7% to 9% of a sample with fewer than 650,000 distinct CDR3 sequences, 12% to 15% of them seen once. This sequence was found in a woman aged 18-29 years with Graves' ophthalmopathy. Sequenced sample: blood. V gene TRBV2 combines with J gene TRBJ1-1; no clear D gene. The CDR3, as DNA: TGTGCCAGCATGGTGGCAGGAGCTGAAGCTTTCTTT. This translates into CASMVAGAEAFF.